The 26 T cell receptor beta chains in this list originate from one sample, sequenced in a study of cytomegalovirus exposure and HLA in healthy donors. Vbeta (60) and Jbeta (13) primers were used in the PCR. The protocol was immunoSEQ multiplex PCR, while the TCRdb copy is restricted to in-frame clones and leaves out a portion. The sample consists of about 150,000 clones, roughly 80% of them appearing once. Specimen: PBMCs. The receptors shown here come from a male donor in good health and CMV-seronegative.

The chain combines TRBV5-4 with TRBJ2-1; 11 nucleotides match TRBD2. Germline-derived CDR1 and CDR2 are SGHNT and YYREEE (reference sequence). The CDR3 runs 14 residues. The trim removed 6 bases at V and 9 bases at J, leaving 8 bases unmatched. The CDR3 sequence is CASTLAGGIFEQFF. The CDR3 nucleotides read TGTGCCAGCACCCTAGCGGGGGGTATATTTGAGCAGTTCTTC. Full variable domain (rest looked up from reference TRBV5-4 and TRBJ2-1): ETGVTQSPTHLIKTRGQQVTLRCSSQSGHNTVSWYQQALGQGPQFIFQYYREEENGRGNFPPRFSGLQFPNYSSELNVNALELDDSALYLCASTLAGGIFEQFFGPGTRLTVL.

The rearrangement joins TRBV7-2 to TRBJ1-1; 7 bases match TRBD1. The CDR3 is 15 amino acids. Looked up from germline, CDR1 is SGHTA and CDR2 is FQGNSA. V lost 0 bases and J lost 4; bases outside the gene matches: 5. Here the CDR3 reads CASSLAGGVVTEAFF. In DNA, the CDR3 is TGTGCCAGCAGCTTAGCAGGGGGCGTTGTCACTGAAGCTTTCTTT.

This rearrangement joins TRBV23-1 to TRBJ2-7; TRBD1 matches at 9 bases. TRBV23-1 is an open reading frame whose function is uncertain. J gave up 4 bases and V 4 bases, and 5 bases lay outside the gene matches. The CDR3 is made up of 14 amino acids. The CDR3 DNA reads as TGCGCCAGCAGTCCTATTGGACAGGGGTACGAGCAGTACTTC. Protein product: CASSPIGQGYEQYF.

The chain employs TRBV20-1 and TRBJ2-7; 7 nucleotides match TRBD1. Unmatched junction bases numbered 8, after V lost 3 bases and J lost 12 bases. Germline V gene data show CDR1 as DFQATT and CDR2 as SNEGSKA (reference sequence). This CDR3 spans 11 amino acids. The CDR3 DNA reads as TGCAGTGCTAGCCCCCGACAGGGTGCGTACTTC. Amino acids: CSASPRQGAYF.

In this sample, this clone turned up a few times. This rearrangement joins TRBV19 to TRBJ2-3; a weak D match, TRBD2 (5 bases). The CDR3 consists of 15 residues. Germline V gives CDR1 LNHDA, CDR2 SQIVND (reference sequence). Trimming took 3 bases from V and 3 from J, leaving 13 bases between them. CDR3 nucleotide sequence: TGTGCCAGTAGTATCGGAGCGGTTTTAACAGATACGCAGTATTTT. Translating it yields CASSIGAVLTDTQYF.

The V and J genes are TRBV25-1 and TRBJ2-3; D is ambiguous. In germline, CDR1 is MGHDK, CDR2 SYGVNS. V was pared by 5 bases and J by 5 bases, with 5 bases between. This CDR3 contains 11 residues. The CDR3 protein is CASSLLDTQYF. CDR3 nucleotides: TGTGCCAGCAGTCTCCTAGATACGCAGTATTTT.

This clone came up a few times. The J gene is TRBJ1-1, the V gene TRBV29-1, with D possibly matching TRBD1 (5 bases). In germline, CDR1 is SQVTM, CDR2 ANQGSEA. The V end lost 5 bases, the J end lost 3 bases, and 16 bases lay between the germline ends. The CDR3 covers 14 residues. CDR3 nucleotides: TGCAGCGTTAGGGGTTTATTGGGTGACACTGAAGCTTTCTTT. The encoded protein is CSVRGLLGDTEAFF.

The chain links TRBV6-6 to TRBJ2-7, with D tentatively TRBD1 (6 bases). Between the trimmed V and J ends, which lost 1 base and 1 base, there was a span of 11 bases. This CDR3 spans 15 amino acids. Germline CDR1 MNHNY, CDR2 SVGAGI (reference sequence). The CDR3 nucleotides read TGTGCCAGCAGTTACTTATCTGGACAGTCCTACGAGCAGTACTTC. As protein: CASSYLSGQSYEQYF.

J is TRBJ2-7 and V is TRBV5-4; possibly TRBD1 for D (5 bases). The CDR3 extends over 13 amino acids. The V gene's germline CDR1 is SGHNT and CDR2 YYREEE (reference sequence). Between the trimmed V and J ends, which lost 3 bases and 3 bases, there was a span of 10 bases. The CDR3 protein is CASSSRQNYEQYF. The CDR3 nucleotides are TGTGCCAGCAGCTCTCGACAGAACTACGAGCAGTACTTC. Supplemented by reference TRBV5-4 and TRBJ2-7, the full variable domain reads ETGVTQSPTHLIKTRGQQVTLRCSSQSGHNTVSWYQQALGQGPQFIFQYYREEENGRGNFPPRFSGLQFPNYSSELNVNALELDDSALYLCASSSRQNYEQYFGPGTRLTVT.

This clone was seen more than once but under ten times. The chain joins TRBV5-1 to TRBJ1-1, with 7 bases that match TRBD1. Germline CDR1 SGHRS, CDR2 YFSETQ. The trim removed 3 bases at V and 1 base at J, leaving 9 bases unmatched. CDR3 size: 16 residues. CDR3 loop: CASSSQGIATNTEAFF. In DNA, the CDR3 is TGCGCCAGCAGCTCACAGGGGATCGCGACGAACACTGAAGCTTTCTTT. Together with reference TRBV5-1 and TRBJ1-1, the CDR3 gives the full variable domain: KAGVTQTPRYLIKTRGQQVTLSCSPISGHRSVSWYQQTPGQGLQFLFEYFSETQRNKGNFPGRFSGRQFSNSRSEMNVSTLELGDSALYLCASSSQGIATNTEAFFGQGTRLTVV.

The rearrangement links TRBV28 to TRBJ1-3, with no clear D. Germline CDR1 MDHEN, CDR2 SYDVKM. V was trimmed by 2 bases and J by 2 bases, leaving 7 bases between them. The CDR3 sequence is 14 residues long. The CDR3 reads CASSLPGTGNTIYF. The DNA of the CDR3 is TGTGCCAGCAGTTTACCGGGGACTGGAAACACCATATATTTT.

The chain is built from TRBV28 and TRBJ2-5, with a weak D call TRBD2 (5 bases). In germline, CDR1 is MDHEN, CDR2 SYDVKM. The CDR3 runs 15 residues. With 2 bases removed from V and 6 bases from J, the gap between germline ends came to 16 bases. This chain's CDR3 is CASSLGLSEEQTQYF. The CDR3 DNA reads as TGTGCCAGCAGTTTAGGACTCTCGGAGGAGCAGACCCAGTACTTC.

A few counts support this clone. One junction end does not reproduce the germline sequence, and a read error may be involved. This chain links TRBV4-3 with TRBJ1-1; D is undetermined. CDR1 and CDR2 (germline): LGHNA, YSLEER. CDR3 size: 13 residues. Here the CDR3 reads CVSSQRAGSEAFF. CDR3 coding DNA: TGCGTCAGCAGCCAAAGGGCGGGATCTGAAGCTTTCTTT.

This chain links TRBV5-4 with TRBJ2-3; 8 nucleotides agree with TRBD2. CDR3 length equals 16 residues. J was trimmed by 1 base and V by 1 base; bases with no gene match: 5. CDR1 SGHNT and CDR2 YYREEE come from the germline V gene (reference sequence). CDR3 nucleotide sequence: TGTGCCAGCAGCTTGAGGACTAGCCCAGGCACAGATACGCAGTATTTT. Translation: CASSLRTSPGTDTQYF.

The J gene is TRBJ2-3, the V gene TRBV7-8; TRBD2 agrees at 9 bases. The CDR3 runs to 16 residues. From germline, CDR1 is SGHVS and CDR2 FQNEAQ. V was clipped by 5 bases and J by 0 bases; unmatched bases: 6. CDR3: CASSKISGGSTDTQYF. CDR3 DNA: TGTGCCAGCAGCAAAATTAGCGGGGGAAGCACAGATACGCAGTATTTT.

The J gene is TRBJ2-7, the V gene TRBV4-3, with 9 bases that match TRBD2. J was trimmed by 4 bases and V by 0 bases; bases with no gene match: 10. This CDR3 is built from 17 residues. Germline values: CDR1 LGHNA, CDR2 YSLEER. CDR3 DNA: TGCGCCAGCAGCCAAGATTTTGAGGCTAGCGGGGTTTACGAGCAGTACTTC. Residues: CASSQDFEASGVYEQYF.

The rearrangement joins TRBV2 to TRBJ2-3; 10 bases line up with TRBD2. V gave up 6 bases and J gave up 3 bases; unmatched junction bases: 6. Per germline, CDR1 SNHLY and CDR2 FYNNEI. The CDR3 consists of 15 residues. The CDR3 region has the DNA TGTGCCAGCAGGGGAGCGGGAGGGCGAACAGATACGCAGTATTTT. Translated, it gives CASRGAGGRTDTQYF.

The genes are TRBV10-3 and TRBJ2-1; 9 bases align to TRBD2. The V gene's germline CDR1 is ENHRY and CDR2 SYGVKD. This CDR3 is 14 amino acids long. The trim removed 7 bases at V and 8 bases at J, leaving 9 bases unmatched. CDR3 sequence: CAINTGTSPDEQFF. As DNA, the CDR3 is TGTGCCATCAACACCGGGACTAGCCCCGATGAGCAGTTCTTC.

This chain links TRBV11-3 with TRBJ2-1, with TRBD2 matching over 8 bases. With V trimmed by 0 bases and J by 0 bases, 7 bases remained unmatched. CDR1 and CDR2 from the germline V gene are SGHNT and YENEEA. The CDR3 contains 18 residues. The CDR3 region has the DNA TGTGCCAGCAGCTTAGATCAGCGGGGGAGTAGCTCCTACAATGAGCAGTTCTTC. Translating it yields CASSLDQRGSSSYNEQFF.

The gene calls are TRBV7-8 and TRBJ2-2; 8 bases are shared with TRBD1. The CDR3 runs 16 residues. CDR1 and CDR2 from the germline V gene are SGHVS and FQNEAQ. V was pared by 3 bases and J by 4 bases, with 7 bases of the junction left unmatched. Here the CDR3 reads CASSFPRGPGTGELFF. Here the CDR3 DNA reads TGTGCCAGCAGCTTTCCCAGGGGGCCCGGCACCGGGGAGCTGTTTTTT.

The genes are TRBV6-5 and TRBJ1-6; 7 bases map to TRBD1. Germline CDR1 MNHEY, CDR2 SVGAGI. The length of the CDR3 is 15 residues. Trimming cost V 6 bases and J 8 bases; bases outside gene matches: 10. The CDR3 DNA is TGTGCCAGCAGAGGTCACGGGACAGTTCATTCACCCCTCCACTTT. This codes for CASRGHGTVHSPLHF.

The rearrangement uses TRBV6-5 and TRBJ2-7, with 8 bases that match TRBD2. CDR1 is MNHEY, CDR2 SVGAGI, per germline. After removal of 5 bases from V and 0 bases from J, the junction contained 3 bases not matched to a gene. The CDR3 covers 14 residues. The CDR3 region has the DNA TGTGCCAGCAGTACACTAGCGGACTCCTACGAGCAGTACTTC. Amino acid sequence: CASSTLADSYEQYF.

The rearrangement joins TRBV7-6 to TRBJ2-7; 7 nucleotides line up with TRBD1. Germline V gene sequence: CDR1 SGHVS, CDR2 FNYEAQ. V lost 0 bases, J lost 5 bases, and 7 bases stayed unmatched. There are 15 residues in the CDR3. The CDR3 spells CASSLAHDRVHEQYF. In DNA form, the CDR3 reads TGTGCCAGCAGCTTAGCGCACGACAGGGTTCACGAGCAGTACTTC.

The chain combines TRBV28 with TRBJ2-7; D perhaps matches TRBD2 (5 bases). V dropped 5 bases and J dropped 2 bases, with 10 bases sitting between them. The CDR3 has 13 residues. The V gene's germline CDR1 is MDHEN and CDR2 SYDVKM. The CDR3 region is CASSTDGTYEQYF. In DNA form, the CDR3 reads TGTGCCAGCAGTACCGACGGGACCTACGAGCAGTACTTC.

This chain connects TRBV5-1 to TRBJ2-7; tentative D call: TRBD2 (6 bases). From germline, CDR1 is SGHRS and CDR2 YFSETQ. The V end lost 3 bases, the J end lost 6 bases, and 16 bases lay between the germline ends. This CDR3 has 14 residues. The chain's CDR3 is CASSSQTSAAEQYF. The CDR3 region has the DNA TGCGCCAGCAGCTCCCAGACTAGTGCCGCCGAGCAGTACTTC.

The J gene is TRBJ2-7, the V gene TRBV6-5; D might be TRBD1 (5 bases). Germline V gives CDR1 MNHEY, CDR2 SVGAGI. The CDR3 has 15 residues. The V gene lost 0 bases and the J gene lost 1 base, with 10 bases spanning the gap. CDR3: CASSYSRTNSYEQYF. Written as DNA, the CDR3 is TGTGCCAGCAGTTACTCCAGGACAAATTCCTACGAGCAGTACTTC.